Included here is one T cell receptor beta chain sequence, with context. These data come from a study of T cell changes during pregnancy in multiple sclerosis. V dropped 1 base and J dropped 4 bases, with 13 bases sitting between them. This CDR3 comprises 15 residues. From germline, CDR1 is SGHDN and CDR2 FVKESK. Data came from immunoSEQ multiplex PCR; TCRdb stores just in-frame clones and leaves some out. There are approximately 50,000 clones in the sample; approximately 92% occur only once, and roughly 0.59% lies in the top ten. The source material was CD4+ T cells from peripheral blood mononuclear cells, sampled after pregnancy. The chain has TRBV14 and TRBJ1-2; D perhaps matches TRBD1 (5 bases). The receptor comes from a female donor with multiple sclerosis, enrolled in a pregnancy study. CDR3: CASSQAGAGSYGYTF. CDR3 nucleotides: TGTGCCAGCAGCCAAGCCGGGGCGGGGTCCTATGGCTACACCTTC. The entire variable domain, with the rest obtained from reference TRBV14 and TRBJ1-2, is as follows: EAGVTQFPSHSVIEKGQTVTLRCDPISGHDNLYWYRRVMGKEIKFLLHFVKESKQDESGMPNNRFLAERTGGTYSTLKVQPAELEDSGVYFCASSQAGAGSYGYTFGSGTRLTVV.